The 16 T cell receptor beta chains presented below share a single source sample, sequenced in a study of T cells after yellow fever vaccination. TCRdb ran MiXCR on the 5' RACE reads and lists one entry per CDR3 protein. The table has roughly 340,000 distinct CDR3 sequences, 3.5% to 4.5% seen once. Specimen: PBMCs, collected 5 days after the yellow fever booster vaccination. The receptors were sampled from a man between 18 and 35 years old who received the YFV17D yellow fever vaccine.

As regards this clonotype: Given a much more abundant clone one base away, this may be a read error. The chain links TRBV12-3 or TRBV12-4 to TRBJ2-3; D is tentatively TRBD1 or TRBD2 (6 bases each). This CDR3 is 14 amino acids long. Trimming left V 6 bases short and J 8 bases short, with 18 bases between. CDR3 nucleotides: TGTGCCAGCAGCCCTAGGGGGGCAAGTGTTACGCAGTATTTT. Translation: CASSPRGASVTQYF.

This clonotype appeared a few times. This chain links TRBV7-2 with TRBJ2-2; D is uncertain. Germline values: CDR1 SGHTA, CDR2 FQGNSA. V was pared by 1 base and J by 0 bases, with 9 bases between. This CDR3 contains 16 residues. The CDR3 protein is CASSLVGSSNTGELFF. The DNA for the CDR3 is TGTGCCAGCAGCTTAGTTGGCAGTTCGAACACCGGGGAGCTGTTTTTT.

This clonotype was detected a few times. The chain couples TRBV5-4 to TRBJ1-1; D unclear. This CDR3 spans 13 amino acids. Germline V CDR1 and CDR2: SGHNT, YYREEE (reference sequence). Trimming removed 4 bases from V and 3 bases from J, with 10 bases in between. The CDR3 spells CASSHGLDTEAFF. The CDR3, as DNA: TGTGCCAGCAGCCATGGGCTGGACACTGAAGCTTTCTTT.

This clonotype has at least ten counts. The V gene is TRBV5-1, the J gene TRBJ2-3; D is unresolved. Per the germline V gene, CDR1 is SGHRS and CDR2 is YFSETQ. The CDR3 length is 15 residues. Between the trimmed V and J ends, which lost 1 base and 0 bases, there was a span of 9 bases. CDR3 sequence reads: CASSLTRHSTDTQYF. CDR3 bases: TGCGCCAGCAGCTTGACGCGACATAGCACAGATACGCAGTATTTT.

Ten or more counts support this clonotype. The CDR3 loop reads CASSQQGPYGNTIYF. The CDR3 DNA sequence: TGTGCCAGCAGCCAACAGGGGCCCTATGGAAACACCATATATTTT. The chain employs TRBV4-2 and TRBJ1-3, with a weak D call TRBD1 (6 bases). V lost 2 bases to trimming and J lost 3 bases, with 11 bases between them. CDR1 and CDR2 from the germline V gene are LGHNA and YNFKEQ. The CDR3 covers 15 residues.

This clonotype was seen a handful of times. In DNA, the CDR3 is TGTGCCAGCTCACCACAGACTCTGCGATTCTCTGGAAACACCATATATTTT. Encoded protein: CASSPQTLRFSGNTIYF. The rearrangement joins TRBV18 to TRBJ1-3; D gene unclear. The CDR3 runs 17 residues. Per germline, CDR1 KGHSH and CDR2 LQKENI. Trimming removed 1 base at V and 0 bases at J, with 13 bases between.

This clonotype has a handful of counts. J is TRBJ1-1 and V is TRBV12-3 or TRBV12-4; 9 bases are shared with TRBD1. This CDR3 spans 14 amino acids. V lost 6 bases, J lost 3 bases, and 5 bases stayed unmatched. The CDR3 region is CASRPRQGDTEAFF. The CDR3 DNA reads as TGTGCCAGCAGACCGAGACAGGGGGACACTGAAGCTTTCTTT.

In this sample, this clonotype turned up a few times. This chain connects TRBV12-3 or TRBV12-4 to TRBJ2-2; no clear D gene. V lost 6 bases and J lost 1, with 9 bases in between. The CDR3 is 14 residues long. CDR3 loop: CASSPAWNTGELFF. For the CDR3, the DNA is TGTGCCAGCAGCCCTGCTTGGAACACCGGGGAGCTGTTTTTT.

This clonotype has a handful of counts. The chain combines TRBV9 with TRBJ1-2, with D hard to call. The germline V gene encodes CDR1 SGDLS and CDR2 YYNGEE. Trimming removed 2 bases from V and 2 bases from J, with 19 bases in between. The CDR3 is made up of 17 amino acids. CDR3: CASSVDFSDGPNYGYTF. The DNA of the CDR3 is TGTGCCAGCAGCGTTGACTTCTCGGACGGGCCCAACTATGGCTACACCTTC.

This chain connects TRBV5-1 to TRBJ2-2; D unclear. With 4 bases removed from V and 1 base from J, the gap between germline ends came to 17 bases. CDR1 and CDR2 (germline): SGHRS, YFSETQ. CDR3 size: 17 residues. The CDR3: CASSEGWTGQNTGELFF. In nucleotides, the CDR3 is TGCGCCAGCAGCGAAGGGTGGACCGGGCAGAACACCGGGGAGCTGTTTTTT.

At least ten counts were recorded for this clonotype. The chain recombines TRBV20-1 with TRBJ2-2; weak D call: TRBD1 (6 bases). The CDR3 is 16 residues long. Trimming pared 1 base from V and 6 bases from J, leaving 18 bases between. CDR1 is DFQATT, CDR2 SNEGSKA, per germline (reference sequence). The CDR3 protein is CSARVGAAGRSGELFF. CDR3 in DNA: TGCAGTGCTAGAGTGGGGGCGGCAGGCCGATCCGGGGAGCTGTTTTTT.

The chain links TRBV7-9 to TRBJ2-1, with 11 bases lining up with TRBD2. From germline, CDR1 is SEHNR and CDR2 FQNEAQ (reference sequence). This CDR3 is 21 amino acids long. Germline trimming cut 3 bases from V and 0 bases from J; bases unmatched to any gene: 16. The CDR3 sequence is CASSFGAALAGGTSSYNEQFF. The CDR3 coding sequence is TGTGCCAGCAGCTTCGGGGCGGCGCTAGCGGGGGGCACGAGCTCCTACAATGAGCAGTTCTTC. The full variable domain, its missing parts supplied by reference TRBV7-9 and TRBJ2-1, is DTGVSQNPRHKITKRGQNVTFRCDPISEHNRLYWYRQTLGQGPEFLTYFQNEAQLEKSRLLSDRFSAERPKGSFSTLEIQRTEQGDSAMYLCASSFGAALAGGTSSYNEQFFGPGTRLTVL.

The CDR3 loop reads CASSATAGGTYNEQFF. The CDR3 DNA follows: TGCGCCAGCAGCGCTACAGCGGGGGGCACATACAATGAGCAGTTCTTC. The gene calls are TRBV5-1 and TRBJ2-1; 9 bases are a match to TRBD2. V gave up 4 bases and J gave up 4 bases; unmatched junction bases: 9. The CDR3 runs 16 residues. The germline CDR1 and CDR2 sequences are SGHRS and YFSETQ.

Ten or more counts support this clonotype. The chain combines TRBV7-2 with TRBJ2-4, with D possibly TRBD1 on 5 matching bases. In germline, CDR1 is SGHTA, CDR2 FQGNSA. The CDR3 is 13 residues long. The ends were cut back, 2 bases at V and 6 bases at J, with 8 bases in the middle. CDR3 DNA sequence: TGTGCCAGCAGCTTACAGGGTGGAAACATTCAGTACTTC. This codes for CASSLQGGNIQYF.

This clonotype was observed at least ten times. This chain connects TRBV27 to TRBJ2-3; 11 bases map to TRBD1. CDR1 MNHEY and CDR2 SMNVEV come from the germline V gene (reference sequence). The CDR3 is made up of 15 amino acids. The ends lost 4 bases at V and 3 bases at J; junction bases unmatched: 3. The CDR3 coding sequence is TGTGCCAGCAGTTCCGGGACAGGGGGGACAGATACGCAGTATTTT. This translates into CASSSGTGGTDTQYF.

This clonotype came up a few times. This sequence joins TRBV24-1 and TRBJ2-3; 8 bases are a match to TRBD2. The ends lost 5 bases at V and 7 bases at J; junction bases unmatched: 10. In germline, CDR1 is KGHDR, CDR2 SFDVKD. The CDR3 is 15 amino acids. CDR3 nucleotides: TGTGCCACCAGTGGGACCAGCGGGGGATTGAATACGCAGTATTTT. Translation: CATSGTSGGLNTQYF.